Below, one T cell receptor beta chain is given with its context. The V gene's germline CDR1 is SGHRS and CDR2 YFSETQ. The CDR3 runs 16 residues. V was clipped by 6 bases and J by 5 bases; unmatched bases: 15. The assay was immunoSEQ multiplex PCR, and TCRdb's table has in-frame clones only and misses some. The top ten clones hold approximately 0.69% of a sample with some 250,000 clones, more than 65% of them seen once. Unstimulated Tregs (CD4+CD25+CD127-) and CD4+CD25- non-Tregs were sorted from PBMCs. The sample belongs to a study of Tregs in tolerant kidney transplant recipients. This sequence originates from a human donor in good health. The V gene is TRBV5-1, the J gene TRBJ2-5; 8 bases line up with TRBD2. Sequencing used CD4+ T cells from blood. DNA of the CDR3: TGCGCCAGCATTCCTTCACTCGGGGGGGCCTATGAGACCCAGTACTTC. Protein: CASIPSLGGAYETQYF.